This entry concerns a single TCR beta chain. No antigen is known for it. Time point in this sample: patch test 2, 6 weeks after DPC sensitization. Treatment in this sample: therapeutic diphenylcyclopropenone sensitization with weekly scalp DPC. This CDR3 region has 14 residues. The trim removed 0 bases at V and 7 bases at J, leaving 3 bases unmatched. CDR1 is SGHNT, CDR2 YYREEE, per germline (reference sequence). This entry is derived from a study of human T cells and chemical hapten exposure. Looking at the study overall: Recorded diagnoses among the mostly female patients were alopecia areata, totalis or universalis.

General study points: PT1 expanded TCR numbers rose with patch test score.

From the RACE reads, TCRdb called clonotypes with MiXCR, one entry per CDR3 protein. The sample includes fewer than 95,000 distinct CDR3 sequences, approximately 11% of them seen just once. The sequences come from whole blood, collected in connection with sensitization to the hapten diphenylcyclopropenone (DPC). This receptor was identified in a man aged 35 to 55 with alopecia areata. Some clones in this sample may be carry-over from other donors' samples. V gene TRBV5-4 combines with J gene TRBJ2-7, with 11 bases lining up with TRBD2. The CDR3 sequence is CASSLGLAGREQYV. The CDR3 DNA follows: TGTGCCAGCAGCTTGGGACTAGCGGGACGGGAGCAGTACGTC.